The subject of this entry is one T cell receptor beta chain. What it binds is unknown. CDR3 length: 17 amino acids. V trimming: 5 bases; J trimming: 4 bases; junction bases outside the gene matches: 12. CDR1 and CDR2 (germline): MNHEY, SMNVEV (reference sequence). The data were obtained in a study of shared clonotypes between healthy human individuals. Regarding the study as a whole: Memory subsets generally showed lower estimated richness than naive subsets.

Splitting of each subset's genomic DNA was done evenly across several immunoSEQ plates. Sequencing was performed with immunoSEQ multiplex PCR; in TCRdb, only in-frame clones are kept and a portion is missing. The profile covers some 1,400,000 clones, with roughly 96% appearing a single time and approximately 1.1% taken by the ten largest. The CD4+ fraction was divided into a CD45RA+ naive subset and a CD45RA-negative memory subset. The sequence derives from a young man in good health. The sequencing sample was made of naive CD4+ T cells sorted from blood. Documented subset: CD45RA+ positively selected. The chain is built from TRBV27 and TRBJ2-1, with 9 nucleotides matching TRBD1. The CDR3 nucleotides are TGTGCCAGCAGTCCGGGACAGGGTGCGATGGGGTACAATGAGCAGTTCTTC. Translation: CASSPGQGAMGYNEQFF.